This T cell receptor beta chain was sequenced for a study of blood T cell repertoires in COVID-19. On the study more broadly: The samples span acute and convalescent COVID-19 from the United States, Italy and Spain. Sources were T cells, B-cell-depleted T cells, or PBMCs; the material itself was cDNA or gDNA.

As originally analysed: Amplification of reference gene primers was used by the study to estimate nucleated cell counts. Clones were sequenced by immunoSEQ multiplex PCR, and TCRdb holds only the in-frame ones, with some missing. Clone size and the V and J calls come from that table; the DNA yielded D and trimming. Here the sample spans 150,000 to 200,000 clones, over 80% being singletons. CDR3 length equals 18 residues. With V trimmed by 3 bases and J by 0 bases, 5 bases remained unmatched. Germline lookup yields CDR1 SGHAT and CDR2 FQNNGV. The specimen sequenced was peripheral blood. The chain employs TRBV11-2 and TRBJ1-6; TRBD1 agrees at 10 bases. The TCR sequence derives from a woman aged 50 to 65 with acute or convalescent COVID-19. CDR3 in amino acids: CASSLGTGATSYNSPLHF. CDR3 nucleotide sequence: TGTGCCAGCAGCTTGGGGACAGGGGCTACCTCCTATAATTCACCCCTCCACTTT.